This T cell receptor (beta chain) was sequenced for a study of vaccination and CD4 T cells after COVID-19. Study overall: All convalescent patients were nasal swab PCR positive for SARS-CoV-2; several had mild and one severe disease.

Dates of PCR positivity, March to December 2020, preceded the US Alpha, Beta and Delta variants. Study-wide results and limits: Spike mono-reactivity held for 304 of 307 vaccine-specific clones in convalescent patients. The median count of SARS-CoV-2-reactive clonotypes rose from about 20 to 38, not significantly.

Deletions cut 12 bases from V and 4 bases from J, with 21 bases between. Germline V gene data show CDR1 as KGHDR and CDR2 as SFDVKD. There are 14 residues in the CDR3. In the case of this clonotype: Its target is unknown.

Each CDR3 protein gets one entry after TCRdb re-called the PCR reads with MiXCR. The sample yields about 18,000 distinct CDR3 sequences, approximately 60% seen once. The source is a human donor who had recovered from COVID-19. Sequenced material: CD4+ T cells from blood, taken after SARS-CoV-2 vaccination. The rearrangement joins TRBV24-1 to TRBJ2-7, with D tentatively TRBD2 (6 bases). The CDR3 reads CAPRNRLDVYEQYF. DNA of the CDR3: TGTGCCCCCCGGAATAGACTAGACGTTTACGAGCAGTACTTC.